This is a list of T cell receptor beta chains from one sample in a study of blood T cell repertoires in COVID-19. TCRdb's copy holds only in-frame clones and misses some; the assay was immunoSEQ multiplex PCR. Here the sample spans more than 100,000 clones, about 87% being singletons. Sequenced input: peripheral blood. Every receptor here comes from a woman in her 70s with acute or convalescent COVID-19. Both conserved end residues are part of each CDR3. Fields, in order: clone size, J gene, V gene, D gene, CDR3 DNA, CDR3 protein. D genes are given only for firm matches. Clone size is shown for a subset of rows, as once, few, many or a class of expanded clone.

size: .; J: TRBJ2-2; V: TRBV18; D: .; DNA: TGTGCCAGCTCACCGTTCACAGGCACGTGGACCGGGGAGCTGTTTTTT; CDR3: CASSPFTGTWTGELFF
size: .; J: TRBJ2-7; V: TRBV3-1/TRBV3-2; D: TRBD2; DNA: TGTGCCAGCAGCCAGAGCGGGGGGGCTCGGGAGCAGTACTTC; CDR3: CASSQSGGAREQYF
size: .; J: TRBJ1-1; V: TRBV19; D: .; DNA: TGTGCCAGTAGTGACGACAGGTGGTTAACTGAAGCTTTCTTT; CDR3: CASSDDRWLTEAFF
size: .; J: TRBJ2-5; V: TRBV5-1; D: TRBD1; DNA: TGCGCCAGCAGCCTCCGACAGGGGGCATGGGAGACCCAGTACTTC; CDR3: CASSLRQGAWETQYF
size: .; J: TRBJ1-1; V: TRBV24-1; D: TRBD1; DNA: TGTGCCACCAGTGATTCCGGACAGGGGCTAGGAGCTTTCTTT; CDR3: CATSDSGQGLGAFF
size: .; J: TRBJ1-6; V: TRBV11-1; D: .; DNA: TGTGCCAGCAGTTTCCGGGACAAGAATTCACCCCTCCACTTT; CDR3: CASSFRDKNSPLHF
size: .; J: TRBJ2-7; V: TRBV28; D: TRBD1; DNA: TGTGCCAGCAGTTACGTCCCCTGGGACAGGGGTTACTACGAGCAGTACTTC; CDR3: CASSYVPWDRGYYEQYF
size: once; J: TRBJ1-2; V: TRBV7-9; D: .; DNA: TGTGCCAGCCGCCAGGGGAACTATGGCTACACCTTC; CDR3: CASRQGNYGYTF
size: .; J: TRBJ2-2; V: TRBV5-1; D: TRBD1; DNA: TGCGCCAGCAGCTTGATAGGACAGGGAACCGGGGAGCTGTTTTTT; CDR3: CASSLIGQGTGELFF
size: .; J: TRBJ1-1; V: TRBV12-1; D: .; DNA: TGTGCCAGCAGCTCGGGACAGGCTCTTATGAACACTGAAGCTTTCTTT; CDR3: CASSSGQALMNTEAFF
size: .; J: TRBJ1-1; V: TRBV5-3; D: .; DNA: TGTGCCAGAAGCCCTTTCCCAGGGTTATACACTGAAGCTTTCTTT; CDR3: CARSPFPGLYTEAFF
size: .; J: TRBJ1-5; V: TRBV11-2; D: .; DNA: TGTGCCAGCAGCTTCCAGGGAGCGGGGCAGCCCCAGCATTTT; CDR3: CASSFQGAGQPQHF
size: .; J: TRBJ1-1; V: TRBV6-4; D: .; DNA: TGTGCCAGCAGTGACTCGAGCGGGGCCACTGAAGCTTTCTTT; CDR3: CASSDSSGATEAFF
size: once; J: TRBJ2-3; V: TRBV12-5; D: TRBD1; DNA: TGTGCTAGTGGTTTAGGGACAGGGAGCACAGATACGCAGTATTTT; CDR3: CASGLGTGSTDTQYF
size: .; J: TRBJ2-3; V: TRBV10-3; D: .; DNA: TGTGCCTCTAGGGAAGGCGGGGCGGTAGATACGCAGTATTTT; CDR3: CASREGGAVDTQYF